The 5 T cell receptor beta chains in this list originate from one sample, sequenced in a study of OX40 agonist ivuxolimab in advanced cancers. The assay was immunoSEQ multiplex PCR, and TCRdb's table has in-frame clones only and misses some. Of under 90,000 clones in the sample, about 83% were seen once. Sequencing used CD4+ or CD8+ T cells sorted from blood, obtained in a trial of the OX40 agonist ivuxolimab. The receptor set was obtained from an adult with an advanced solid tumor such as melanoma, head and neck, liver or kidney cancer.

The rearrangement uses TRBV6-1 and TRBJ1-2; no clear D gene. This CDR3 has 13 residues. Trimming took 5 bases from V and 4 from J, leaving 11 bases between them. Germline CDR1 is MNHNS and CDR2 is SASEGT. CDR3 in amino acids: CASSSTNFYGYTF. The CDR3 DNA is TGTGCCAGCAGTTCGACCAACTTCTATGGCTACACCTTC.

This clone was recorded once. The V gene is TRBV6-6, the J gene TRBJ2-5, with 7 positions matching TRBD1. The end of the DNA is better explained by TRBJ2-7, so the J call may be wrong. The CDR3 length is 12 residues. Germline V gene data show CDR1 as MNHNY and CDR2 as SVGAGI (reference sequence). The CDR3 spells CATQTGAYEQYF. In DNA form, the CDR3 reads TGTGCCACTCAAACAGGGGCCTACGAGCAGTACTTC.

V usage is TRBV7-6 and J usage is TRBJ2-2, with D perhaps TRBD2 (6 bases). CDR3 length equals 13 residues. Germline V gene data show CDR1 as SGHVS and CDR2 as FNYEAQ. With 2 bases removed from V and 8 bases from J, the gap between germline ends came to 9 bases. DNA for the CDR3: TGTGCCAGCAGCTTATCGGAGGGGGGGGAGCTGTTTTTT. It translates to CASSLSEGGELFF.

This chain links TRBV2 with TRBJ1-2; 8 nucleotides agree with TRBD1. Germline values: CDR1 SNHLY, CDR2 FYNNEI. V lost 5 bases and J lost 2; bases outside the gene matches: 10. The CDR3 length is 16 residues. The CDR3 reads CASSPDQGALNYGYTF. DNA for the CDR3: TGTGCCAGCAGTCCCGATCAGGGGGCTTTGAACTATGGCTACACCTTC.

The chain recombines TRBV19 with TRBJ1-5; no firm D call. Per the germline V gene, CDR1 is LNHDA and CDR2 is SQIVND (reference sequence). CDR3 size: 12 residues. Trimming left V 1 base short and J 6 bases short, with 4 bases between. The CDR3 bases are TGTGCCAGTAGTATAGTGGGTCAGCCCCAGCATTTT. Protein sequence: CASSIVGQPQHF.